These T cell receptor beta chains were read from a single sample in a study of shared clonotypes between healthy human individuals. Here immunoSEQ multiplex PCR was the method, and the copy in TCRdb shows in-frame clones only, minus some. This sample yields some 2.1 million clones, of which over 85% are seen a single time; 0.1% to 0.15% belongs to the top ten. Sequencing input: naive CD4+ T cells sorted from blood. These receptors were obtained from a man aged 18 to 30 in good health. The CDR3 runs from the conserved cysteine through the conserved F or W. Fields, in order: J gene, D gene, V gene, clone size, CDR3 DNA, CDR3 protein. The D gene is left open where the match is weak. Expanded clones are given a class, and other clones once, few, many or no size at all.

TRBJ1-2	NA	TRBV5-4	NA	TGTGCCAGCAGCTGGGACATTGGTAACTATGGCTACACCTTC	CASSWDIGNYGYTF
TRBJ2-7	NA	TRBV5-1	NA	TGCGCCAGCAGCTTTGACATATACTACGAGCAGTACTTC	CASSFDIYYEQYF
TRBJ2-7	NA	TRBV19	once	TGTGCCAGTAGTATAGCAGCGTCTTCCTACGAGCAGTACTTC	CASSIAASSYEQYF
TRBJ2-2	NA	TRBV6-5	NA	TGTGCCAGCAGTTACTCGGGGCAGGGGAGGACCGGGGAGCTGTTTTTT	CASSYSGQGRTGELFF
TRBJ1-2	NA	TRBV6-6	NA	TGTGCCAGCAGCTCGACTGCCTATGGCTACACCTTC	CASSSTAYGYTF
TRBJ1-5	NA	TRBV18	NA	TGTGCCAGCTCACCACAAACAGGGCCAAATCAGCCCCAGCATTTT	CASSPQTGPNQPQHF
TRBJ1-2	NA	TRBV11-2	NA	TGTGCCAGCAGCAACGACGGCCATAGCCCCTATGGCTACACCTTC	CASSNDGHSPYGYTF
TRBJ1-3	NA	TRBV7-8	NA	TGTGCCAGCAGCTTAAGACAGAGCCCAGGAAACACCATATATTTT	CASSLRQSPGNTIYF
TRBJ2-7	NA	TRBV5-1	NA	TGCGCCAGTGCCCAGGGGGGACAGTCCTCCTACGAGCAGTACTTC	CASAQGGQSSYEQYF
TRBJ1-5	TRBD1	TRBV6-1	NA	TGTGCCAGCAGCCGGGACAGTGCGAATCAGCCCCAGCATTTT	CASSRDSANQPQHF
TRBJ2-3	TRBD2	TRBV5-1	NA	TGCGCCAGCAGCTTGGGCTATTCACTAGCGGGGGGTCCAGATACGCAGTATTTT	CASSLGYSLAGGPDTQYF
TRBJ2-7	TRBD1	TRBV9	NA	TGTGCCAGCAGCGTAGGGTGGGACAGGCACTACGAGCAGTACTTC	CASSVGWDRHYEQYF
TRBJ1-6	NA	TRBV27	NA	TGTGCCAGCAGTTTATGGGGCACCCCAGTGAATTCACCCCTCCACTTT	CASSLWGTPVNSPLHF
TRBJ2-3	TRBD1	TRBV9	NA	TGTGCCAGCAGCACCCAGGGGGAACTCGGCACAGATACGCAGTATTTT	CASSTQGELGTDTQYF
TRBJ2-5	NA	TRBV10-3	NA	TGTGCCATCAGTGGGGGATTTCAAGAGACCCAGTACTTC	CAISGGFQETQYF
TRBJ2-7	NA	TRBV30	NA	TGTGCCTGGAGGGGAAAGTTCATCGAGCAGTACTTC	CAWRGKFIEQYF
TRBJ1-2	NA	TRBV20-1	NA	TGCAGTGCCTGGACGGAATATGGCTACACCTTC	CSAWTEYGYTF
TRBJ2-7	TRBD1	TRBV6-7	NA	TGTGCCCGTCCGGGACAGGGGGCCAAGAGCTCCTACGAGCAGTACTTC	CARPGQGAKSSYEQYF
TRBJ1-4	TRBD1	TRBV5-1	NA	TGCGCCAGCAGCCTTATACCCGGGACAGCCTTTAATGAAAAACTGTTTTTT	CASSLIPGTAFNEKLFF
TRBJ1-1	TRBD1	TRBV2	NA	TGTGCCAGCAGAGTGGGACAGACGAACACTGAAGCTTTCTTT	CASRVGQTNTEAFF
TRBJ2-6	NA	TRBV6-5	NA	TGTGCCAGCAGCCCCCAGCCTGGGGCCAACGTCCTGACTTTC	CASSPQPGANVLTF
TRBJ1-5	NA	TRBV30	once	TGTGCCTGGAGTGTAAATCGTCTCGTAGGCGGGGGTAATCAGCCCCAGCATTTT	CAWSVNRLVGGGNQPQHF